This T cell receptor (beta chain) was sequenced in a study of T-cell memory formation after mild COVID-19. Turning to the study itself: Most TCR clusters belonged to a single donor. Findings of the study overall: CD4+ contracting clones lay mainly in CM and EM, CD8+ ones in EMRA.

5'RACE primed from the constant segment yielded TCR alpha and TCR beta cDNA libraries bearing sample barcodes and UMIs. TCRdb analysed the 5' RACE reads with MiXCR anew, one entry per CDR3 protein. This table has approximately 210,000 distinct CDR3 sequences, 27% appearing once. This clonotype was recorded a few times. Its antigen is not identified. Germline V gene data show CDR1 as SGHNT and CDR2 as YYREEE (reference sequence). This CDR3 is built from 14 residues. Trimming at V came to 1 base and at J to 5 bases, leaving 5 bases not matched to a gene. This chain joins TRBV5-4 and TRBJ2-7; 8 bases are a match to TRBD1. The receptor's source is an adult woman who had mild COVID-19 (a few samples of this study predate the infection). Cell type and time point are not known. Sequenced: PBMCs or a T cell subset sorted from them (not recorded which). This CDR3 is CASSLTGGRHEQYF. The CDR3 nucleotides are TGTGCCAGCAGCTTGACAGGGGGTAGACACGAGCAGTACTTC.